The clone carrying this T cell receptor beta chain was picked up a small number of times. The antigen is undetermined. The data originate from a study of T cell repertoires in cytomegalovirus infection. About the study: TCR beta signatures that were public indicated CMV infection and matching HLA type.

Germline assignment: CDR1 LNHDA and CDR2 SQIVND (reference sequence). The ends were cut back, 3 bases at V and 2 bases at J, with 22 bases in the middle. The CDR3 loop spans 18 amino acids. TCRdb used MiXCR to reprocess the reads, holding one entry per CDR3 protein. The repertoire holds some 300,000 distinct CDR3 sequences, with around a sixth as singletons. Study-level results: Summed frequency of shared TCR beta families picked out CMV carriers who also had the relevant HLA. HLA-C-restricted, CMV-specific TCR beta clonotypes were dominant ex vivo.

Sequenced: PBMCs. The J gene is TRBJ1-1, the V gene TRBV19, with D possibly TRBD1 on 5 matching bases. The TCR comes from a human donor in good health (CMV status not recorded). Some clones in this sample may be carry-over from other donors' samples. Here the CDR3 DNA reads TGTGCCAGTAGTATTACCAAGAGGGGTTGGGGGTATAACACTGAAGCTTTCTTT. As protein: CASSITKRGWGYNTEAFF.